The 17 T cell receptor beta chains below were found in one sample sequenced in a study of control samples from healthy donors and cancer patients (dated by TCRdb to the early 2020s). Library creation used the immunoSEQ multiplex PCR assay. The clones in this table, taken by TCRdb from immuneACCESS, are in-frame only. Not every clone is retained; where verified, under half of the shortfall comes from an unresolved V gene, and the cause of the rest is unknown. The sample records 100,000 to 150,000 clones, 92% of which are singletons. 2.1% of the sample rests with the top ten. Sequencing input: blood. The receptor source for this set is a woman aged 50 to 65 in good health.

The rearrangement uses TRBV3-1 (or the pseudogene TRBV3-2) and TRBJ2-3; a possible D gene is TRBD2 (6 bases). The CDR3 contains 16 residues. The V gene lost 8 bases and the J gene lost 4 bases, with 22 bases spanning the gap. CDR1 is LGHDT, CDR2 YNNKEL, per germline (reference sequence). CDR3 sequence: CASSQAPGLKADTQYF. The CDR3, as DNA: TGTGCCAGCTCACAGGCTCCGGGACTGAAAGCAGATACGCAGTATTTT.

This rearrangement joins TRBV7-2 to TRBJ2-1; TRBD2 agrees at 8 bases. Germline loops: CDR1 SGHTA, CDR2 FQGNSA. This CDR3 has 17 residues. Trimming at V came to 0 bases and at J to 5 bases, leaving 9 bases not matched to a gene. CDR3 region: CASSLAPWTSTHNEQFF. In DNA, the CDR3 is TGTGCCAGCAGCTTAGCTCCTTGGACTAGCACACACAATGAGCAGTTCTTC.

This chain joins TRBV19 and TRBJ1-4; the match to TRBD1 covers 7 bases. Germline lookup yields CDR1 LNHDA and CDR2 SQIVND (reference sequence). The length of the CDR3 is 15 residues. J lost 7 bases, V lost 4 bases, and 9 bases had no gene match. In DNA, the CDR3 is TGTGCCAGTAGTACTGCAGGGGGACCTCGTGAAAAACTGTTTTTT. Amino acids: CASSTAGGPREKLFF. The variable domain in full, with the rest retrieved from reference TRBV19 and TRBJ1-4, is DGGITQSPKYLFRKEGQNVTLSCEQNLNHDAMYWYRQDPGQGLRLIYYSQIVNDFQKGDIAEGYSVSREKKESFPLTVTSAQKNPTAFYLCASSTAGGPREKLFFGSGTQLSVL.

The chain uses TRBV3-1 (or the pseudogene TRBV3-2) and TRBJ2-5, with 8 bases matching TRBD1. Germline CDR1 and CDR2: LGHDT and YNNKEL (reference sequence). The CDR3 is made up of 15 amino acids. J gave up 5 bases and V 4 bases, and 9 bases lay outside the gene matches. The CDR3: CASSPRGRAGETQYF. The CDR3 DNA sequence: TGTGCCAGCAGCCCCAGGGGGCGCGCGGGGGAGACCCAGTACTTC.

This clone was picked up one time. The V gene is TRBV24-1, the J gene TRBJ2-2, with D maybe TRBD1 (5 bases). The CDR3 consists of 13 residues. Germline V gene lookup returns CDR1 KGHDR and CDR2 SFDVKD. The ends were cut back, 7 bases at V and 4 bases at J, with 9 bases in the middle. DNA for the CDR3: TGTGCCACCAGCAGACAGTCCACCGGGGAGCTGTTTTTT. Translating it yields CATSRQSTGELFF.

This rearrangement joins TRBV19 to TRBJ2-3, with D hard to call. The CDR3 consists of 11 residues. CDR1 is LNHDA, CDR2 SQIVND, per germline (reference sequence). Trimming took 8 bases from V and 0 from J, leaving 3 bases between them. The CDR3 reads CASRSTDTQYF. For the CDR3, the DNA is TGTGCCAGTCGTAGCACAGATACGCAGTATTTT.

The V and J genes are TRBV2 and TRBJ1-3; unclear D gene. CDR1 and CDR2 (germline): SNHLY, FYNNEI. This CDR3 is built from 14 residues. Deletions cut 6 bases from V and 6 bases from J, with 15 bases between. CDR3 sequence (DNA): TGTGCCAGCAGGGCCCCCTTGGATGAAAACACCATATATTTT. Amino acid sequence: CASRAPLDENTIYF.

The chain has TRBV11-3 and TRBJ2-5; D gene uncertain. Trimming took 5 bases from V and 0 from J, leaving 10 bases between them. The CDR3 extends over 14 amino acids. The germline V gene has CDR1 SGHNT and CDR2 YENEEA. Here the CDR3 reads CASSMGNYQETQYF. The DNA of the CDR3 is TGTGCCAGCAGCATGGGGAATTACCAAGAGACCCAGTACTTC.

CDR3 bases: TGTGCCAGCAGTCTAATCAAGGGCGAGCAGTACTTC. This translates into CASSLIKGEQYF. The rearrangement joins TRBV28 to TRBJ2-7; D is uncertain. The germline V gene encodes CDR1 MDHEN and CDR2 SYDVKM. CDR3 length: 12 amino acids. V was pared by 5 bases and J by 6 bases, with 11 bases between.

The chain has TRBV7-8 and TRBJ2-7; the D gene could be TRBD1 or TRBD2 (5 bases each). V dropped 4 bases and J dropped 0 bases, with 13 bases sitting between them. CDR3 length equals 15 residues. The germline CDR1 and CDR2 sequences are SGHVS and FQNEAQ. CDR3 DNA sequence: TGTGCCAGCAGCTCAGGGACGTTCCGCTCCTACGAGCAGTACTTC. Translation gives CASSSGTFRSYEQYF.

The chain links TRBV27 to TRBJ2-7; TRBD2 might be the D (6 bases). Trimming cost V 2 bases and J 7 bases, with 9 bases left between them. The CDR3 contains 12 residues. Per germline, CDR1 MNHEY and CDR2 SMNVEV (reference sequence). The CDR3 DNA is TGTGCCAGCAGTTTACCGGGGAGGGAGCAGTACTTC. Translation gives CASSLPGREQYF.

This clone has only one observation. The gene calls are TRBV28 and TRBJ1-6; tentatively, D is TRBD1 (5 bases). The CDR3 is 12 residues long. Germline values: CDR1 MDHEN, CDR2 SYDVKM. Trimming took off 11 bases at V and 9 bases at J, with 14 bases between the two ends. The CDR3 reads CAVGSGSSPLHF. As DNA, the CDR3 is TGTGCCGTCGGATCAGGGAGTTCACCCCTCCACTTT.

The rearrangement links TRBV29-1 to TRBJ2-7; the D gene is possibly TRBD1 (6 bases). The CDR3 is 13 amino acids. The germline gives CDR1 SQVTM, CDR2 ANQGSEA. Trimming removed 7 bases from V and 2 bases from J, with 15 bases in between. The CDR3 reads CSAVRGPPYEQYF. Written as DNA, the CDR3 is TGCAGCGCAGTCAGGGGCCCCCCCTACGAGCAGTACTTC.

The chain joins TRBV5-4 to TRBJ2-7; no firm D call. V lost 2 bases and J lost 3, with 12 bases in between. Germline loops: CDR1 SGHNT, CDR2 YYREEE (reference sequence). The CDR3 has 14 amino acids. The CDR3 region has the DNA TGTGCCAGCAGCTTAGGGCCCCTGAACTACGAGCAGTACTTC. As protein: CASSLGPLNYEQYF.

The chain combines TRBV6-5 with TRBJ2-3, with D possibly TRBD2 on 6 matching bases. This CDR3 has 14 amino acids. Trimming pared 10 bases from V and 3 bases from J, leaving 17 bases between. Germline V lookup: CDR1 MNHEY, CDR2 SVGAGI. DNA for the CDR3: TGTGCCACCGTGGAGGGCGGACCAACAGATACGCAGTATTTT. Translated: CATVEGGPTDTQYF.

The count of this clone is one. One junction end disagrees with the germline gene, perhaps due to a read error. The CDR3 is CASSSTPRGQPQETQYF. CDR3 bases: TGTGCTAGCAGCTCCACCCCCAGGGGACAGCCCCAAGAGACCCAGTACTTC. This chain connects TRBV7-7 to TRBJ2-5, with 7 nucleotides matching TRBD1. The CDR3 sequence is 17 residues long. CDR1 SSHAT and CDR2 FNYEAQ come from the germline V gene (reference sequence). Full variable domain (outside the CDR3, taken from reference TRBV7-7 and TRBJ2-5): GAGVSQSPRYKVTKRGQDVTLRCDPISSHATLYWYQQALGQGPEFLTYFNYEAQPDKSGLPSDRFSAERPEGSISTLTIQRTEQRDSAMYRCASSSTPRGQPQETQYFGPGTRLLVL.

CDR3 amino acids: CASRAGGGQETQYF. The CDR3 coding sequence is TGTGCCAGCAGGGCGGGAGGGGGCCAAGAGACCCAGTACTTC. The genes are TRBV2 and TRBJ2-5; TRBD2 aligns across 9 bases. Losses at the gene ends were 6 bases for V and 1 base for J; bases not matched to a gene: 3. Germline CDR1 is SNHLY and CDR2 is FYNNEI. This CDR3 comprises 14 residues.